The 16 T cell receptor beta chains listed next were all sequenced from one sample in a study of blood T cell repertoires in COVID-19. The assay was immunoSEQ multiplex PCR, and TCRdb's table has in-frame clones only and misses some. The data show approximately 76,000 clones, roughly nine tenths seen once. The sequenced material came from peripheral blood. The receptors were gathered from a man aged 25 to 40 with acute or convalescent COVID-19.

The V and J genes are TRBV3-1 (or the pseudogene TRBV3-2) and TRBJ2-2; 10 bases are shared with TRBD2. The germline gives CDR1 LGHDT, CDR2 YNNKEL (reference sequence). The CDR3 sequence is 15 residues long. J was trimmed by 4 bases and V by 4 bases; bases with no gene match: 3. This CDR3 reads CASSPGLASTGELFF. CDR3 sequence (DNA): TGTGCCAGCAGCCCGGGACTAGCGAGCACCGGGGAGCTGTTTTTT.

The chain couples TRBV28 to TRBJ2-7, with TRBD1 matching 8 bases. V shed 5 bases, J shed 3 bases, and the junction held 6 bases outside the gene matches. The CDR3 loop spans 14 amino acids. The germline CDR1 and CDR2 sequences are MDHEN and SYDVKM. CDR3: CASSPGQGIYEQYF. CDR3 nucleotide sequence: TGTGCCAGCAGTCCCGGACAGGGAATCTACGAGCAGTACTTC.

The chain links TRBV19 to TRBJ1-6; D might be TRBD1 (6 bases). With 7 bases removed from V and 0 bases from J, the gap between germline ends came to 10 bases. CDR1 is LNHDA and CDR2 is SQIVND in the germline V gene (reference sequence). This CDR3 contains 15 residues. The CDR3 DNA is TGTGCCAGTACGCCCAGGGGCTCCTATAATTCACCCCTCCACTTT. Its translation: CASTPRGSYNSPLHF.

The chain uses TRBV6-6 and TRBJ1-5; 8 nucleotides align to TRBD1. V dropped 6 bases and J dropped 6; count of bases not matched to a gene: 10. Germline V gene lookup returns CDR1 MNHNY and CDR2 SVGAGI (reference sequence). The CDR3 has 15 residues. The CDR3 sequence: CASRQSGGNVQPQHF. The CDR3 coding sequence is TGTGCCAGCAGACAATCAGGGGGCAACGTTCAGCCCCAGCATTTT.

The genes are TRBV6-1 and TRBJ1-3; 7 bases align to TRBD1. Germline V CDR1 and CDR2: MNHNS, SASEGT. This CDR3 contains 14 residues. With 3 bases clipped from V and 4 bases from J, the junction kept 3 bases outside the gene matches. The CDR3, as DNA: TGTGCCAGCAGTGAGGGACAGAGGGGAAACACCATATATTTT. Protein sequence: CASSEGQRGNTIYF.

Note on this clone: One end of the junction is discordant with germline, which a read error may explain. The chain uses TRBV7-7 and TRBJ2-3; 10 bases line up with TRBD1. Germline V gene lookup returns CDR1 SSHAT and CDR2 FNYEAQ (reference sequence). The CDR3 is 14 amino acids. CDR3 residues: CASSSGQGIDTQYF. For the CDR3, the DNA is TGTGCTAGCAGCTCGGGACAGGGGATAGATACGCAGTATTTT.

This clone showed up just a few times. This chain links TRBV6-4 with TRBJ1-1; D unclear. The CDR3 has 13 amino acids. Deletions cut 2 bases from V and 4 bases from J, with 8 bases between. Germline assignment: CDR1 MRHNA and CDR2 SNTAGT. As DNA, the CDR3 is TGTGCCAGCAGTGACAGGGAGGGCACTGAAGCTTTCTTT. It codes for CASSDREGTEAFF.

The chain has TRBV2 and TRBJ2-7; 7 nucleotides agree with TRBD1. This CDR3 comprises 16 residues. Germline CDR1 SNHLY, CDR2 FYNNEI. V dropped 3 bases and J dropped 1; count of bases not matched to a gene: 9. As DNA, the CDR3 is TGTGCCAGCAGTGAGACAGGGACGGGGCCTTCCTACGAGCAGTACTTC. Protein: CASSETGTGPSYEQYF. The full variable domain, in which reference TRBV2 and TRBJ2-7 provide the parts outside the CDR3, is EPEVTQTPSHQVTQMGQEVILRCVPISNHLYFYWYRQILGQKVEFLVSFYNNEISEKSEIFDDQFSVERPDGSNFTLKIRSTKLEDSAMYFCASSETGTGPSYEQYFGPGTRLTVT.

In this sample, this clone turned up a few times. The chain uses TRBV5-1 and TRBJ1-1; 9 positions match TRBD1. V gave up 6 bases and J gave up 1 base; unmatched junction bases: 4. This CDR3 comprises 14 residues. Germline V lookup: CDR1 SGHRS, CDR2 YFSETQ. CDR3 protein: CASTRQGENTEAFF. The CDR3 bases are TGCGCCAGCACAAGACAGGGGGAGAACACTGAAGCTTTCTTT.

The chain recombines TRBV21-1 with TRBJ2-1; TRBD2 was called by the table and not checked on the DNA. TRBV21-1 is assigned pseudogene status. This CDR3 has 16 residues. The CDR3 DNA follows: TGTGCCAGCAGCAAAGTGAGGGTATTCTCAAGCGATGAGCAGTTCTTC. Translation gives CASSKVRVFSSDEQFF.

This clone showed up just a few times. V gene TRBV13 combines with J gene TRBJ1-1; 8 positions agree with TRBD1. The V segment lost 5 bases and the J segment 7 bases; nucleotides outside the gene matches: 18. The CDR3 covers 17 residues. The germline CDR1 and CDR2 sequences are PRHDT and FYEKMQ (reference sequence). CDR3 nucleotides: TGTGCCAGCAGCCCCCCCAAGACTACAGGGGGTAGTGGTGAAGCTTTCTTT. Protein: CASSPPKTTGGSGEAFF.

This clone was recorded once. The V and J genes are TRBV28 and TRBJ1-5; no clear D. Between the trimmed V and J ends, which lost 2 bases and 3 bases, there was a span of 8 bases. Germline CDR1 reads MDHEN; CDR2 reads SYDVKM. The CDR3 runs to 14 residues. Here the CDR3 reads CASSLGDYNQPQHF. The CDR3 nucleotides read TGTGCCAGCAGTTTAGGCGACTACAATCAGCCCCAGCATTTT.

This chain connects TRBV6-5 to TRBJ1-5; no definite D call. Germline CDR1 MNHEY, CDR2 SVGAGI. The CDR3 runs 16 residues. Trimming pared 0 bases from V and 1 base from J, leaving 10 bases between. CDR3: CASSYSSTGSNQPQHF. As DNA, the CDR3 is TGTGCCAGCAGTTACTCGTCTACGGGGAGCAATCAGCCCCAGCATTTT.

V usage is TRBV20-1 and J usage is TRBJ2-5; D remains ambiguous. CDR1 DFQATT and CDR2 SNEGSKA come from the germline V gene (reference sequence). Trimming shortened V by 6 bases and J by 2 bases, and 7 bases separated the two germline ends. The CDR3 has 11 amino acids. CDR3 coding DNA: TGCAGTGCGGTTCTACAAGAGACCCAGTACTTC. Translating gives CSAVLQETQYF.

This clone was seen at least ten times. The V gene is TRBV7-9, the J gene TRBJ2-1, with TRBD1 identical over 9 bases. Germline trimming cut 1 base from V and 0 bases from J; bases unmatched to any gene: 4. CDR3 length: 17 amino acids. Germline CDR1 and CDR2: SEHNR and FQNEAQ (reference sequence). The CDR3 loop reads CASSLVQGAFSYNEQFF. DNA for the CDR3: TGTGCCAGCAGCTTAGTACAGGGGGCATTCTCCTACAATGAGCAGTTCTTC.

The genes are TRBV9 and TRBJ1-1; the D gene is possibly TRBD1 (6 bases). V was cut by 7 bases and J by 1 base, with 11 bases left in between. The CDR3 contains 13 residues. Per the germline V gene, CDR1 is SGDLS and CDR2 is YYNGEE. The CDR3 is CASSRTANTEAFF. The CDR3 region has the DNA TGTGCCAGCTCTCGGACAGCGAACACTGAAGCTTTCTTT.